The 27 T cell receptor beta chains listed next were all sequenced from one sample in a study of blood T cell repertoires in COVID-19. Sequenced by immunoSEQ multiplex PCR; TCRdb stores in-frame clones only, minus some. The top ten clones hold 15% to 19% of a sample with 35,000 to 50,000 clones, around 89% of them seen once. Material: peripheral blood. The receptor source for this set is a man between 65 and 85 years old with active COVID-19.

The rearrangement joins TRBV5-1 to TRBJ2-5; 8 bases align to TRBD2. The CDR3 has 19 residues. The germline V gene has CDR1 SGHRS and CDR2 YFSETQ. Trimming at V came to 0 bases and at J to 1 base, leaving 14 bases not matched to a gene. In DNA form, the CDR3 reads TGCGCCAGCAGCTTGGTGGGGGTATGGGGTAGCGGGGCCCAAGAGACCCAGTACTTC. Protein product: CASSLVGVWGSGAQETQYF.

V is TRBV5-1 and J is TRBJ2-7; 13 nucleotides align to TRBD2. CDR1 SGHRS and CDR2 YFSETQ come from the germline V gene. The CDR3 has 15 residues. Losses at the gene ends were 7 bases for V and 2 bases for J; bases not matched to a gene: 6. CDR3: CASALGLAGAYEQYF. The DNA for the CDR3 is TGCGCCAGCGCTCTCGGACTAGCGGGGGCCTACGAGCAGTACTTC.

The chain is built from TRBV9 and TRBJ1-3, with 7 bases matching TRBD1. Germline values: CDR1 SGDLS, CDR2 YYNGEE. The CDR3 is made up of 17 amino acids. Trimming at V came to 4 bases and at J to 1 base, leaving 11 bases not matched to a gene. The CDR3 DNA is TGTGCCAGCAGCCCTCGTGGGGCAGGGGGTTCTGGAAACACCATATATTTT. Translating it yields CASSPRGAGGSGNTIYF. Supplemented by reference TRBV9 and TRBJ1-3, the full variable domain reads DSGVTQTPKHLITATGQRVTLRCSPRSGDLSVYWYQQSLDQGLQFLIQYYNGEERAKGNILERFSAQQFPDLHSELNLSSLELGDSALYFCASSPRGAGGSGNTIYFGEGSWLTVV.

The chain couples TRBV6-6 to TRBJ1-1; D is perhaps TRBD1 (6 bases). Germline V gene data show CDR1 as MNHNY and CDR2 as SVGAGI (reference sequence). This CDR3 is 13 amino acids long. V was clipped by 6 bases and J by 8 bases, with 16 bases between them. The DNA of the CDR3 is TGTGCCAGCAGCCCGAGGACAGTCACCGAAGCTTTCTTT. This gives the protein CASSPRTVTEAFF.

CDR3 region: CASSWGSNYGYTF. The CDR3 DNA follows: TGTGCCAGCAGTTGGGGCTCTAACTATGGCTACACCTTC. The J gene is TRBJ1-2, the V gene TRBV12-3 or TRBV12-4, with a weak D call TRBD1 (5 bases). V was trimmed by 4 bases and J by 0 bases, leaving 6 bases between them. CDR3 size: 13 residues.

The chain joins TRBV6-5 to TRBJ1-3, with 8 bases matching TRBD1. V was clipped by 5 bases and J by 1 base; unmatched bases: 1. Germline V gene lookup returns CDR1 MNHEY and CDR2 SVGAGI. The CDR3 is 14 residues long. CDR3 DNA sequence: TGTGCCAGCAGTACAGGGGGATCTGGAAACACCATATATTTT. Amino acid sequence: CASSTGGSGNTIYF.

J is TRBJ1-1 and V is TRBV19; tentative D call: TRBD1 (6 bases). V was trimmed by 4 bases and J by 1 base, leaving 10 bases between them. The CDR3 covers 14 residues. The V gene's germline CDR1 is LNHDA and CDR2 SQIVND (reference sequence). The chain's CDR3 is CASSRSTGNTEAFF. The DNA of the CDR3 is TGTGCCAGTAGTAGATCGACAGGGAACACTGAAGCTTTCTTT.

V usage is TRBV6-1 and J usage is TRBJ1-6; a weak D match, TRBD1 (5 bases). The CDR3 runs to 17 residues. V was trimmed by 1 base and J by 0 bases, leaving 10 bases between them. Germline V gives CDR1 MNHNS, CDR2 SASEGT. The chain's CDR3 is CASSEDYRSSYNSPLHF. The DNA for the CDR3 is TGTGCCAGCAGTGAAGATTACAGGAGCTCCTATAATTCACCCCTCCACTTT.

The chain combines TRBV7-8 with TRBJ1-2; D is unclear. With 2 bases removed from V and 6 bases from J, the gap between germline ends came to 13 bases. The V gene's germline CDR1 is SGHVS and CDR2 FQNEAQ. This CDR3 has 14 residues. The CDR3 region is CASSLIGVVHGYTF. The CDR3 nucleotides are TGTGCCAGCAGCTTAATCGGGGTAGTCCATGGCTACACCTTC. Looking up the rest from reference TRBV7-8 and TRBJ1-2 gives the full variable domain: GAGVSQSPRYKVAKRGQDVALRCDPISGHVSLFWYQQALGQGPEFLTYFQNEAQLDKSGLPSDRFFAERPEGSVSTLKIQRTQQEDSAVYLCASSLIGVVHGYTFGSGTRLTVV.

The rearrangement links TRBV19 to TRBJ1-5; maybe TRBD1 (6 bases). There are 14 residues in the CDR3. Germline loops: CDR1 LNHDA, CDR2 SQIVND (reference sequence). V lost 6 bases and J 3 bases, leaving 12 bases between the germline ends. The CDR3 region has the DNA TGTGCCAGTAGCAGAAGGACAGTCAATCAGCCCCAGCATTTT. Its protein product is CASSRRTVNQPQHF.

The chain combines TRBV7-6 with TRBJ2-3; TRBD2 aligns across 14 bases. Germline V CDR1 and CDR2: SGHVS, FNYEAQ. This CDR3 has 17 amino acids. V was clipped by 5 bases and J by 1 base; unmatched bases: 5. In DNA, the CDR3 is TGTGCCAGCAGCCCGACTAGCGGGGGGGCCCGCACAGATACGCAGTATTTT. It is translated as CASSPTSGGARTDTQYF.

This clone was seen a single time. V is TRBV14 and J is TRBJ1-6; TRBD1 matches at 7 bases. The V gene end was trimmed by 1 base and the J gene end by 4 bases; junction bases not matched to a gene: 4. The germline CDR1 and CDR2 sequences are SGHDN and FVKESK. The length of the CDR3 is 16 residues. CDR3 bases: TGTGCCAGCAGCCAAGGTACAGGGGCTTATAATTCACCCCTCCACTTT. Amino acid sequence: CASSQGTGAYNSPLHF.

The DNA of the CDR3 is TGCGCCAGCAGGGGCCCCCAACAGGGCCAAGAGACCCAGTACTTC. Amino acids: CASRGPQQGQETQYF. The chain is built from TRBV4-1 and TRBJ2-5; TRBD1 might be the D (6 bases). Germline loops: CDR1 MGHRA, CDR2 YSYEKL. The CDR3 contains 15 residues. V was clipped by 6 bases and J by 1 base, with 15 bases between them.

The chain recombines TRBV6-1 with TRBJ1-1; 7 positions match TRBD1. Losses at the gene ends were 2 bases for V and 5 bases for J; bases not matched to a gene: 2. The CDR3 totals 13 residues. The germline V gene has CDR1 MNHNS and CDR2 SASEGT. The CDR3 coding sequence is TGTGCCAGCAGTGAAACAGGGGAAACTGAAGCTTTCTTT. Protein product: CASSETGETEAFF.

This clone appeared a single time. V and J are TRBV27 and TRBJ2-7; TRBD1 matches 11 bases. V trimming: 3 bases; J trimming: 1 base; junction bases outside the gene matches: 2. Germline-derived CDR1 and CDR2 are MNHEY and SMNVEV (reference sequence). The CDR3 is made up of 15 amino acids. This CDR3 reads CASSFGTGGSYEQYF. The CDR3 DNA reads TGTGCCAGCAGTTTCGGGACAGGGGGTTCCTACGAGCAGTACTTC.

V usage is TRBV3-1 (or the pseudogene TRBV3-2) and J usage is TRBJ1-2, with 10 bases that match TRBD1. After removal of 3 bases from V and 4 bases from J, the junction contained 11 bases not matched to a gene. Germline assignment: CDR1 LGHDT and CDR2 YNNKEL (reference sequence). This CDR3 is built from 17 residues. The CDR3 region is CASSHGTGAVRVYGYTF. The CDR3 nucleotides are TGTGCCAGCAGCCACGGGACAGGGGCAGTCCGAGTCTATGGCTACACCTTC.

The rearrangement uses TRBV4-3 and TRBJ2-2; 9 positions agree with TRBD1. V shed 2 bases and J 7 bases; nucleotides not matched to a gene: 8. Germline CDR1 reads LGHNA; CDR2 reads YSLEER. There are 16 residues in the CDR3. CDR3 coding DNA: TGCGCCAGCAGCCAATATTCCGGGACAGGGAGCGGGGAGCTGTTTTTT. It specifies CASSQYSGTGSGELFF.

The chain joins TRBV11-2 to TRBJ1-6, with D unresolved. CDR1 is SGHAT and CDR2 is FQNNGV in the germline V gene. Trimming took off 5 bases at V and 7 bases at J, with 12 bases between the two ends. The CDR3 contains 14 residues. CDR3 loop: CASSPGRGNSPLHF. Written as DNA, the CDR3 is TGTGCCAGCAGCCCGGGGAGAGGGAATTCACCCCTCCACTTT. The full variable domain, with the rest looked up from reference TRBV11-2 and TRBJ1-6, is EAGVAQSPRYKIIEKRQSVAFWCNPISGHATLYWYQQILGQGPKLLIQFQNNGVVDDSQLPKDRFSAERLKGVDSTLKIQPAKLEDSAVYLCASSPGRGNSPLHFGNGTRLTVT.

DNA of the CDR3: TGCGCCAGCAGTGAGTCCAGGGCTCGCAATCAGCCCCAGCATTTT. It specifies CASSESRARNQPQHF. The rearrangement uses TRBV10-1 and TRBJ1-5; D may be TRBD1 (5 bases). V lost 0 bases to trimming and J lost 2 bases, with 8 bases between them. Germline loops: CDR1 WNHNN, CDR2 SYGVQD (reference sequence). The CDR3 extends over 15 amino acids.

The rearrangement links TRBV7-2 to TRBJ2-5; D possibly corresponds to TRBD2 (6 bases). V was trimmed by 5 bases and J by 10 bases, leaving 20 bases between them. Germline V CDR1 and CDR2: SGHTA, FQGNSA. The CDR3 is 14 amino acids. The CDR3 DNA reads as TGTGCCAGCAGCCCCAGGTCCTTCTCGGGGGTCCAGTACTTC. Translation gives CASSPRSFSGVQYF.

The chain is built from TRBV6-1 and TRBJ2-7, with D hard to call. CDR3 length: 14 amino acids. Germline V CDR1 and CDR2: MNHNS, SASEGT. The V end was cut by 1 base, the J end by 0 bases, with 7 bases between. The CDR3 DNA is TGTGCCAGCAGTGAAGAACGTAGCTCCTACGAGCAGTACTTC. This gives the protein CASSEERSSYEQYF.

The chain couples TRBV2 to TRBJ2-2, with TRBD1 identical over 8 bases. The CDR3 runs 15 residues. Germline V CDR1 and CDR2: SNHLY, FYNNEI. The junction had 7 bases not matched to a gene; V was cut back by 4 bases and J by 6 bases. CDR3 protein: CASSVAGGASGELFF. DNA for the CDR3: TGTGCCAGCAGTGTAGCAGGGGGCGCGTCCGGGGAGCTGTTTTTT.

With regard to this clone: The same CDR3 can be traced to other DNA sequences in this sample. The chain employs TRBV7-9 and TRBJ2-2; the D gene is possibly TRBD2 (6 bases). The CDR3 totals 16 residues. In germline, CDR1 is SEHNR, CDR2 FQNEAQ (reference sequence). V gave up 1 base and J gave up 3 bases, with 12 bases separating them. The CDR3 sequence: CASSLGAGGDTGELFF. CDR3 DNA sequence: TGTGCCAGCAGCTTAGGGGCAGGAGGGGACACCGGGGAGCTGTTTTTT.

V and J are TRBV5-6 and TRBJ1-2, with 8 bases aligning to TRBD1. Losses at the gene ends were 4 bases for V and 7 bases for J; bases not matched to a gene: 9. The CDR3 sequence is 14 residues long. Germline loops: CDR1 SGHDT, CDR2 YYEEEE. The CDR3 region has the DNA TGTGCCAGCAGCCGGGACAGGCGTTATCTTGGCTACACCTTC. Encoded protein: CASSRDRRYLGYTF.

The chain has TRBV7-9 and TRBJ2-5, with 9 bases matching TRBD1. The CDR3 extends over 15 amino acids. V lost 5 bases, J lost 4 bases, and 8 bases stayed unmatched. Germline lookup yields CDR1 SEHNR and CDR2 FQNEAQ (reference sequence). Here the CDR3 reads CASSPRTGEGETQYF. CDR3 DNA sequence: TGTGCCAGCAGCCCACGGACAGGGGAAGGAGAGACCCAGTACTTC.

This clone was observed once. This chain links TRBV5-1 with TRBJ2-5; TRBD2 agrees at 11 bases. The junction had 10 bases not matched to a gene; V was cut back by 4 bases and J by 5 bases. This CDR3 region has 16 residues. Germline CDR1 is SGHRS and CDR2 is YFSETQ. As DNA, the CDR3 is TGCGCCAGCAGCCCAAGAACTAGCGGGGGTTCCGAGACCCAGTACTTC. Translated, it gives CASSPRTSGGSETQYF.

The DNA for the CDR3 is TGCGCCAGCAGCTTGGAATGGGGCAGCTCTGGGGAGCAGTACTTC. This encodes CASSLEWGSSGEQYF. The chain employs TRBV5-1 and TRBJ2-7, with D perhaps matching TRBD1 (5 bases). V lost 0 bases and J lost 7, with 17 bases in between. The length of the CDR3 is 15 residues. The germline CDR1 and CDR2 sequences are SGHRS and YFSETQ.